The 10 T cell receptor beta chains listed next were all sequenced from one sample in a study of T cells in Graves' hyperthyroidism and ophthalmopathy. Amplification of TCR beta CDR3 regions was performed using RNA transcripts as template. The HTBI primer set was used in a first-round RT-PCR of the TCR CDR3. MiXCR, applied by TCRdb to the multiplex PCR reads, yields one record per CDR3 protein. The repertoire holds approximately 620,000 distinct CDR3 sequences, with more than 11% as singletons. Sequenced sample: blood. The source of these receptors is a woman aged 25 to 45 with Graves' hyperthyroidism that later progressed to Graves' ophthalmopathy.

The chain recombines TRBV12-3 or TRBV12-4 with TRBJ2-1, with 10 bases matching TRBD1. The CDR3 covers 15 residues. V was clipped by 8 bases and J by 2 bases; unmatched bases: 6. Here the CDR3 reads CASLLDRGPYNEQFF. The CDR3 DNA reads as TGTGCCAGCCTGCTCGACAGGGGGCCCTACAATGAGCAGTTCTTC.

Many counts were recorded for this clonotype. The chain uses TRBV27 and TRBJ2-1, with D unresolved. This CDR3 comprises 14 residues. Trimming took off 5 bases at V and 3 bases at J, with 11 bases between the two ends. From germline, CDR1 is MNHEY and CDR2 SMNVEV (reference sequence). The CDR3 region has the DNA TGTGCCAGCAGTATCCACCCAAACTACAATGAGCAGTTCTTC. The encoded protein is CASSIHPNYNEQFF.

This clonotype was picked up many times. V gene TRBV28 combines with J gene TRBJ1-5; no reliable D call. Germline lookup yields CDR1 MDHEN and CDR2 SYDVKM. Trimming pared 5 bases from V and 7 bases from J, leaving 12 bases between. The CDR3 runs 13 residues. In DNA, the CDR3 is TGTGCCAGCAGTGGACTCCCTGGGCAGCCCCAGCATTTT. This translates into CASSGLPGQPQHF.

This clonotype was seen repeatedly, ten times or more. V gene TRBV20-1 combines with J gene TRBJ2-7; 7 bases are shared with TRBD1. With V trimmed by 1 base and J by 7 bases, 7 bases remained unmatched. In germline, CDR1 is DFQATT, CDR2 SNEGSKA (reference sequence). The CDR3 length is 13 residues. This CDR3 is CSARGVDREEQYF. The CDR3 DNA reads TGCAGTGCTAGAGGTGTTGACAGGGAGGAGCAGTACTTC.

V and J are TRBV20-1 and TRBJ2-1, with unresolved D. This CDR3 comprises 12 residues. Germline CDR1 DFQATT, CDR2 SNEGSKA (reference sequence). V was cut by 3 bases and J by 5 bases, with 8 bases left in between. CDR3 protein: CSASRADNEQFF. DNA for the CDR3: TGCAGTGCTAGCCGGGCAGACAATGAGCAGTTCTTC.

The rearrangement uses TRBV4-3 and TRBJ1-1; D unclear. V was trimmed by 0 bases and J by 5 bases, leaving 7 bases between them. The germline V gene has CDR1 LGHNA and CDR2 YSLEER. The CDR3 covers 13 residues. The CDR3 region is CASSQDGRTEAFF. The CDR3 region has the DNA TGCGCCAGCAGCCAAGATGGGCGGACTGAAGCTTTCTTT.

This clonotype was detected a few times. This chain joins TRBV6-6 and TRBJ2-7, with D tentatively TRBD1 (5 bases). CDR3 length: 14 residues. Deletions cut 0 bases from V and 3 bases from J, with 9 bases between. Looked up from germline, CDR1 is MNHNY and CDR2 is SVGAGI (reference sequence). This CDR3 reads CASSYSTGVYEQYF. The CDR3 DNA follows: TGTGCCAGCAGTTACTCCACAGGAGTCTACGAGCAGTACTTC.

In this sample, this clonotype turned up a few times. The chain is built from TRBV30 and TRBJ1-1; D gene unclear. CDR1 and CDR2 (germline): GTSNPN, SVGIG (reference sequence). The CDR3 consists of 11 residues. Trimming took 5 bases from V and 8 from J, leaving 12 bases between them. The CDR3 DNA reads as TGTGCCTGGGCCCGGGAATCGGAAGCTTTCTTT. It encodes CAWARESEAFF.

This clonotype was seen only a few times. This chain links TRBV20-1 with TRBJ2-7, with 7 bases matching TRBD1. V shed 7 bases and J 2 bases; nucleotides not matched to a gene: 14. Looked up from germline, CDR1 is DFQATT and CDR2 is SNEGSKA (reference sequence). The CDR3 length is 15 residues. The CDR3 loop reads CSVIFQGVLAYEQYF. In DNA form, the CDR3 reads TGCAGTGTCATTTTTCAGGGGGTCCTTGCCTACGAGCAGTACTTC.

This clonotype was counted only a few times. The chain links TRBV30 to TRBJ1-4; D unclear. CDR3 length: 13 amino acids. Germline V gives CDR1 GTSNPN, CDR2 SVGIG (reference sequence). V lost 4 bases and J lost 0, with 6 bases in between. CDR3 residues: CAWTGATNEKLFF. Written as DNA, the CDR3 is TGTGCCTGGACAGGAGCAACTAATGAAAAACTGTTTTTT.